Listed below are T cell receptor beta chains from one sample, sequenced in a study of shared clonotypes between healthy human individuals. TCRdb's table, derived via immunoSEQ multiplex PCR, lists solely in-frame clones and lacks some. The data show 450,000 to 500,000 clones, 65% to 85% seen once. Sequences were obtained from PBMCs. The receptors were sampled from a woman between 35 and 50 years old in good health. Some clones in this sample may be carry-over from other donors' samples. Each CDR3 is given without its conserved first and last residue. The D gene is left open where the match is weak.

D gene | J gene | V gene | CDR3 protein
TRBD2 | TRBJ2-7 | TRBV30 | AWSDLTSGRAYEQY
TRBD1 | TRBJ2-3 | TRBV11-3 | ASSTGTGTYTDTQY
NA | TRBJ1-4 | TRBV18 | ASSPQVVNEKLF
TRBD2 | TRBJ2-7 | TRBV11-2 | ASSYSGGASYEQY
NA | TRBJ1-2 | TRBV28 | ASSPSRLTARGSNGYT
NA | TRBJ2-5 | TRBV5-1 | ASSLAGVQETQY
NA | TRBJ2-7 | TRBV29-1 | SAMRGNYEQY
NA | TRBJ2-7 | TRBV11-1 | ASSPPFRFGYEQY
NA | TRBJ2-5 | TRBV7-9 | ASSLAPQETQY
NA | TRBJ2-3 | TRBV30 | AWSASTDTQY
TRBD2 | TRBJ2-3 | TRBV15 | ATDRGLAGLRSTDTQY
NA | TRBJ2-5 | TRBV6-6 | ASSYAWEDTQY
TRBD2 | TRBJ2-1 | TRBV29-1 | SVGPQIRSSGSDYNEQF
NA | TRBJ2-3 | TRBV5-1 | ASSSATGPPMD
NA | TRBJ2-7 | TRBV14 | ASSPLGPSYEQY
TRBD2 | TRBJ2-1 | TRBV5-1 | ASSQTSGRAYEQF
NA | TRBJ2-5 | TRBV7-8 | ASSYTGYETQY
NA | TRBJ2-3 | TRBV5-1 | ASSPIPGGADTQY
TRBD2 | TRBJ2-4 | TRBV4-1 | ASSQASGAAKNIQY
TRBD2 | TRBJ2-7 | TRBV18 | ASSPFVAGDIPLY
NA | TRBJ2-2 | TRBV21-1 | ARKLAGLTGELF
TRBD2 | TRBJ2-7 | TRBV7-6 | ASSLGGEGTYEQY
NA | TRBJ2-3 | TRBV18 | ASSPRVTITDTQY
TRBD1 | TRBJ2-2 | TRBV6-6 | NCRDRENTGELF